This TCR beta chain was documented in a study of human T cells and chemical hapten exposure. What the library attached to individual cDNA molecules were unique molecular identifiers. Original data processing: From approximately 20,000 to 700,000 TCRs were found per sample, with a median of about 96,000. MiXCR, applied by TCRdb to the RACE reads, yields one record per CDR3 protein. The V and J calls shown here were made by TCRdb, not taken from the authors' results. The data contain roughly 100,000 distinct CDR3 sequences, 9.3% of them singletons. The germline V gene encodes CDR1 SQVTM and CDR2 ANQGSEA. Between the trimmed V and J ends, which lost 1 base and 0 bases, there was a span of 13 bases. CDR3 length equals 15 residues. Documented time point: patch test 2, 6 weeks after DPC sensitization. Treatment meaning: therapeutic diphenylcyclopropenone sensitization with weekly scalp DPC. Prior to each patch test being applied, blood was drawn.

This clonotype has a count of ten or more. Sequenced here: whole blood, sampled in connection with sensitization to the hapten diphenylcyclopropenone (DPC). This rearrangement joins TRBV29-1 to TRBJ2-7; perhaps D is TRBD1 or TRBD2 (5 bases each). The receptor was derived from a woman aged 35 to 49 with alopecia areata. Some clones in this sample may be carry-over from other donors' samples. CDR3: CSVEVTGTLSYEQYF. The CDR3 DNA reads as TGCAGCGTTGAAGTCACCGGGACCCTCTCCTACGAGCAGTACTTC.